This T cell receptor (beta chain) was documented in a study of cytomegalovirus exposure and HLA in healthy donors. This CDR3 is built from 15 residues. Germline V gene lookup returns CDR1 MGHRA and CDR2 YSYEKL. The V and J ends lost 8 bases and 1 base respectively, with 17 bases between them. Sequencing was performed with immunoSEQ multiplex PCR; in TCRdb, only in-frame clones are kept and a portion is missing. The sample carries hundreds of thousands of clones, approximately 87% recorded once. In the case of this clone: Its target is unknown.

Findings of the study overall: According to the study, roughly 160 TCR beta chains were cytomegalovirus-associated. Using the classifier, cytomegalovirus status was reportedly diagnosed with high specificity and sensitivity. It was confirmed in vitro that three of the CMV-associated chains were specific for CMV antigens.

What was sequenced was PBMCs. The TCR was taken from a man younger than 35 in good health and CMV-seronegative. The chain carries TRBV4-1 and TRBJ1-2; D is uncertain. CDR3 sequence: CASRPPGSVNYGYTF. CDR3 DNA: TGCGCCAGCCGACCCCCCGGCAGCGTTAACTATGGCTACACCTTC.